What follows are 17 T cell receptor beta chains derived from one specimen sequenced in a study of blood T cell repertoires in COVID-19. Here immunoSEQ multiplex PCR was the method, and the copy in TCRdb shows in-frame clones only, minus some. The sample includes approximately 170,000 clones, about 80% seen only once; the top ten take approximately 11%. The sequencing input was peripheral blood. All receptors come from a man in his 70s with active or convalescent COVID-19.

The chain recombines TRBV6-5 with TRBJ2-7, with D tentatively TRBD1 (6 bases). CDR1 and CDR2 from the germline V gene are MNHEY and SVGAGI. Trimming pared 2 bases from V and 7 bases from J, leaving 6 bases between. The CDR3 length is 11 residues. The CDR3 spells CASSYQGEQYF. In nucleotides, the CDR3 is TGTGCCAGCAGTTACCAGGGGGAGCAGTACTTC.

The chain is built from TRBV7-2 and TRBJ2-7; no reliable D call. The CDR3 loop spans 13 amino acids. Germline CDR1 and CDR2: SGHTA and FQGNSA. Trimming removed 5 bases from V and 4 bases from J, with 12 bases in between. CDR3 amino acids: CASSQADSYEQYF. CDR3 nucleotides: TGTGCCAGCAGCCAAGCCGACTCGTACGAGCAGTACTTC.

The genes are TRBV19 and TRBJ2-2, with D possibly being TRBD2 (6 bases). This CDR3 spans 15 amino acids. Per the germline V gene, CDR1 is LNHDA and CDR2 is SQIVND (reference sequence). Trimming stripped 0 bases from V and 6 bases from J, with 11 bases between. CDR3 in amino acids: CASSIEGTRSGELFF. CDR3 in DNA: TGTGCCAGTAGTATAGAAGGGACTCGGTCCGGGGAGCTGTTTTTT.

This sequence joins TRBV6-2 or TRBV6-3 and TRBJ1-2; tentatively, D is TRBD1 (5 bases). In germline, CDR1 is MNHEY, CDR2 SVGEGT. This CDR3 region has 13 residues. Trimming stripped 3 bases from V and 8 bases from J, with 13 bases between. The CDR3 protein is CASSYPRVDGYTF. The CDR3 nucleotides read TGTGCCAGCAGTTATCCCAGGGTTGACGGCTACACCTTC.

The rearrangement links TRBV6-2 or TRBV6-3 to TRBJ2-2; a possible D gene is TRBD2 (6 bases). V lost 6 bases to trimming and J lost 2 bases, with 13 bases between them. The germline V gene encodes CDR1 MNHEY and CDR2 SVGEGT. CDR3 length: 15 residues. CDR3 nucleotides: TGTGCCAGCAGCCATGGGGGGTTCAACACCGGGGAGCTGTTTTTT. It specifies CASSHGGFNTGELFF.

The rearrangement uses TRBV15 and TRBJ2-3; 10 nucleotides match TRBD1. Per the germline V gene, CDR1 is LNHNV and CDR2 is YYDKDF (reference sequence). The V and J ends lost 3 bases and 6 bases, in that order; junction bases with no gene match: 6. The CDR3 consists of 15 residues. In DNA form, the CDR3 reads TGTGCCACCAGCAGCTCGGACAGGGGGTTCGATACGCAGTATTTT. This gives the protein CATSSSDRGFDTQYF.

The chain carries TRBV13 and TRBJ1-1; possible D gene TRBD1, 6 bases. V was shortened by 0 bases and J by 4 bases, with 12 bases between the two germline ends. Germline-derived CDR1 and CDR2 are PRHDT and FYEKMQ (reference sequence). The CDR3 contains 15 residues. In DNA, the CDR3 is TGTGCCAGCAGCTTAGGTCCCCAGGGGATCACTGAAGCTTTCTTT. Translation: CASSLGPQGITEAFF.

This clone was seen only once. This rearrangement joins TRBV7-3 to TRBJ1-2; unclear D gene. Trimming cost V 0 bases and J 9 bases, with 17 bases left between them. This CDR3 contains 15 residues. Per germline, CDR1 SGHTA and CDR2 FQGTGA. CDR3 in amino acids: CASSLTDTQGSSYTF. CDR3 DNA: TGTGCCAGCAGCTTAACAGACACCCAAGGATCGAGCTACACCTTC. The full variable domain, in which reference TRBV7-3 and TRBJ1-2 provide the parts outside the CDR3, is GAGVSQTPSNKVTEKGKYVELRCDPISGHTALYWYRQSLGQGPEFLIYFQGTGAADDSGLPNDRFFAVRPEGSVSTLKIQRTERGDSAVYLCASSLTDTQGSSYTFGSGTRLTVV.

The chain recombines TRBV6-5 with TRBJ2-1, with 7 bases matching TRBD2. CDR1 and CDR2 from the germline V gene are MNHEY and SVGAGI. V shed 2 bases and J 9 bases; nucleotides not matched to a gene: 7. This CDR3 region has 14 residues. The DNA for the CDR3 is TGTGCCAGCAGTTACCGAGGGAGGGCTAGTGAGCAGTTCTTC. Its translation: CASSYRGRASEQFF.

V and J are TRBV7-9 and TRBJ1-2; TRBD1 might be the D (5 bases). Germline V gene data show CDR1 as SEHNR and CDR2 as FQNEAQ (reference sequence). The CDR3 is 16 amino acids. Trimming stripped 1 base from V and 3 bases from J, with 15 bases between. The CDR3 here is CASSLVIMGPDYGYTF. CDR3 bases: TGTGCCAGCAGCTTAGTCATAATGGGGCCCGACTATGGCTACACCTTC.

The CDR3 nucleotides are TGCGCCAGCAGCGTGACAGGGGACTCTAGTGAGCAGTACTTC. Translated, it gives CASSVTGDSSEQYF. The chain combines TRBV5-1 with TRBJ2-7; TRBD1 agrees at 8 bases. This CDR3 has 14 residues. CDR1 and CDR2 (germline): SGHRS, YFSETQ. V lost 4 bases to trimming and J lost 7 bases; unmatched junction nucleotides: 10.

DNA for the CDR3: TGTGCCAGCAGCCCGTCTAGCGGGACTAGCACAGATACGCAGTATTTT. It encodes CASSPSSGTSTDTQYF. The chain joins TRBV3-1 (or the pseudogene TRBV3-2) to TRBJ2-3; TRBD2 agrees at 9 bases. CDR1 is LGHDT, CDR2 YNNKEL, per germline (reference sequence). With 4 bases clipped from V and 0 bases from J, the junction kept 5 bases outside the gene matches. The CDR3 is 16 residues long.

The chain is built from TRBV6-2 or TRBV6-3 and TRBJ2-7, with 14 bases lining up with TRBD2. V trimming: 5 bases; J trimming: 4 bases; junction bases outside the gene matches: 7. Germline-derived CDR1 and CDR2 are MNHEY and SVGEGT. CDR3 length: 16 residues. The CDR3 region is CASSKTGTSGRYEQYF. The CDR3 coding sequence is TGTGCCAGCAGTAAGACCGGGACTAGCGGGAGATACGAGCAGTACTTC.

The J gene is TRBJ1-2, the V gene TRBV4-3; TRBD1 matches 8 bases. The CDR3 spans 17 residues. Per germline, CDR1 LGHNA and CDR2 YSLEER. The ends lost 4 bases at V and 7 bases at J; junction bases unmatched: 17. Here the CDR3 reads CASSRTTGGGIVSGYTF. The CDR3, as DNA: TGCGCCAGCAGCCGCACAACAGGGGGTGGAATTGTTAGTGGCTACACCTTC.

The chain has TRBV2 and TRBJ1-5, with 11 positions matching TRBD1. Germline V gene lookup returns CDR1 SNHLY and CDR2 FYNNEI. The CDR3 contains 19 residues. V was clipped by 5 bases and J by 1 base; unmatched bases: 13. Here the CDR3 DNA reads TGTGCCAGCAGTTGGACAGGGGGCAAGGGGGTTGGAAGCAATCAGCCCCAGCATTTT. Amino acid sequence: CASSWTGGKGVGSNQPQHF.

This clone was recorded a few times. This rearrangement joins TRBV25-1 to TRBJ2-7, with D possibly matching TRBD1 (5 bases). The V end lost 2 bases, the J end lost 13 bases, and 12 bases lay between the germline ends. CDR1 and CDR2 from the germline V gene are MGHDK and SYGVNS. The CDR3 length is 11 residues. As DNA, the CDR3 is TGTGCCAGCAGTGAAGGGTTAGGGGCCTACTTC. It codes for CASSEGLGAYF.

This sequence joins TRBV27 and TRBJ2-7; 9 nucleotides line up with TRBD1. Germline CDR1 and CDR2: MNHEY and SMNVEV (reference sequence). This CDR3 comprises 14 residues. J gave up 7 bases and V 6 bases, and 10 bases lay outside the gene matches. The DNA for the CDR3 is TGTGCCAGCAGCTCAAGGGACAGGGCTCGAGAGCAGTACTTC. Translation gives CASSSRDRAREQYF.